This T cell receptor (beta chain) emerged from a study of blood T cell repertoires in COVID-19. Background on the study: The United States, Italy and Spain were the sources of the acute and convalescent COVID-19 samples.

Participant-reported clinical history was the basis for cohort assignment. This CDR3 comprises 14 residues. CDR1 is SGHTA, CDR2 FQGNSA, per germline. Trimming cost V 5 bases and J 6 bases, with 14 bases left between them. In the original analysis: Counts of nucleated cells, estimated from reference gene primer amplification, were obtained. TCRdb keeps only in-frame clones here, not all; method: immunoSEQ multiplex PCR. From that table come the V and J calls and clone size; the DNA was used to work out D and trimming. The sample includes hundreds of thousands of clones, 70% to 90% of them seen just once.

The TCR sequence derives from a woman between 18 and 29 years old with acute COVID-19. The rearrangement joins TRBV7-2 to TRBJ1-5; D is ambiguous. Material for sequencing was PBMCs or T cells enriched from blood (not recorded which). Written as DNA, the CDR3 is TGTGCCAGCAGCCAAGATACTGTAAGTCAGCCCCAGCATTTT. Protein sequence: CASSQDTVSQPQHF.